This TCR beta chain stems from a study of cytomegalovirus exposure and HLA in healthy donors. About the research overall: Falling in the Caucasian-associated ancestry cluster were roughly 86% of 300 to 500 genotyped donors. Study-wide results and limits: A missense DCLRE1C variant was associated with V- and J-gene trimming of TCR beta chains in a later analysis, and an independent cohort replicated the association.

Germline loops: CDR1 SEHNR, CDR2 FQNEAQ (reference sequence). With 3 bases removed from V and 4 bases from J, the gap between germline ends came to 10 bases. The CDR3 length is 13 residues. With 60 Vbeta and 13 Jbeta primers, the PCR was carried out. TCRdb's table, derived via immunoSEQ multiplex PCR, lists solely in-frame clones and lacks some. The sample has about 190,000 clones; approximately 78% are singletons. With regard to this clone: What it recognizes is unknown.

Sequences were obtained from PBMCs. The gene calls are TRBV7-9 and TRBJ2-7; D gene ambiguous. The TCR was taken from a woman between 18 and 30 years old in good health and CMV-seronegative. CDR3 region: CASSFVLEYEQYF. CDR3 in DNA: TGTGCCAGCAGCTTCGTTTTGGAGTACGAGCAGTACTTC.